This T cell receptor beta chain originates from a study of Ad26.COV2.S vaccination and SARS-CoV-2 variants. In the study overall: Dosing was one shot or two shots 56 days apart.

Clones were sequenced by immunoSEQ multiplex PCR, and TCRdb holds only the in-frame ones, with some missing. The sample has about 500,000 clones, approximately 90% seen once. As to treatment: some 20 received Ad26.COV2.S at low or high dose, single or two shots; several received placebo; per-sample allocation not given. Day 63 after the first vaccine or placebo injection was the time point for sampling. With 1 base clipped from V and 0 bases from J, the junction kept 4 bases outside the gene matches. This CDR3 is built from 17 residues. The V gene's germline CDR1 is MGHRA and CDR2 YSYEKL. The chain carries TRBV4-1 and TRBJ2-4; the match to TRBD2 covers 9 bases. This clonotype was sampled from a person between 18 and 65 years old who received the Ad26.COV2.S COVID-19 vaccine or a placebo. The source was peripheral blood, collected in a trial of Ad26.COV2.S vaccine versus placebo. This CDR3 is CASSQVIAGEAKNIQYF. The CDR3 nucleotides are TGCGCCAGCAGCCAAGTAATAGCGGGAGAAGCCAAAAACATTCAGTACTTC.